Listed below are T cell receptor beta chains from one sample, sequenced in a study of T cell changes during pregnancy in multiple sclerosis. The repertoire was sequenced with immunoSEQ multiplex PCR; TCRdb's copy has only in-frame clones and lacks some. Seen here are approximately 50,000 clones, 85% to 95% observed once, and the top ten hold 0.6% to 0.75%. This sample comprised CD4+ T cells from peripheral blood mononuclear cells, obtained in the third trimester of pregnancy. These receptors were collected from a female donor with multiple sclerosis, enrolled in a pregnancy study. Both conserved end residues are part of each CDR3. D genes are given only for firm matches. A row's size may be missing; if present it is once, few, many or a size class.

NA,TRBJ2-1,TRBD2,TRBV2,CASSEVWAGGGSIF,TGTGCCAGCAGTGAAGTTTGGGCGGGAGGGGGATCGATCTTC
NA,TRBJ2-1,NA,TRBV7-9,CASIRGSSYNEQFF,TGTGCCAGCATCCGGGGAAGCTCCTACAATGAGCAGTTCTTC
NA,TRBJ1-1,NA,TRBV19,CASSTWSTEAFF,TGTGCCAGTAGTACTTGGAGCACTGAAGCTTTCTTT
NA,TRBJ2-7,NA,TRBV28,CASSLNPGLGEQYF,TGTGCCAGCAGTTTAAACCCGGGGTTGGGCGAGCAGTACTTC
few,TRBJ1-1,NA,TRBV5-4,CASSSLQQLNTEAFF,TGTGCCAGCAGCTCTCTTCAACAGCTGAACACTGAAGCTTTCTTT
once,TRBJ1-2,NA,TRBV25-1,CASSEYSPQLGYTF,TGTGCCAGCAGTGAATATTCCCCGCAGTTGGGCTACACCTTC
NA,TRBJ2-1,TRBD2,TRBV9,CASSVRLAGDEQFF,TGTGCCAGCAGCGTTCGACTAGCGGGAGATGAGCAGTTCTTC
NA,TRBJ2-7,NA,TRBV6-1,CASRRVSYEQYF,TGTGCCAGCAGGAGGGTATCCTACGAGCAGTACTTC
NA,TRBJ2-1,NA,TRBV21-1,CASSKGGTRTAREQFF,TGTGCCAGCAGCAAAGGTGGGACTAGAACTGCGCGCGAGCAGTTCTTC
NA,TRBJ1-5,TRBD1,TRBV6-6,CASTSGTGDNQPQHF,TGTGCCAGCACCTCAGGGACAGGCGACAATCAGCCCCAGCATTTT
NA,TRBJ2-5,TRBD2,TRBV7-6,CASSLVLAGGSGDQYF,TGTGCCAGCAGCTTGGTTCTAGCGGGAGGGTCCGGGGACCAGTACTTC
once,TRBJ2-7,TRBD1,TRBV28,CASRRPGTGEGEQYF,TGTGCCAGCAGGCGGCCCGGGACAGGGGAGGGCGAGCAGTACTTC
once,TRBJ2-7,TRBD2,TRBV6-5,CASSRLPGGYYEQYF,TGTGCCAGCAGCCGACTCCCGGGAGGTTACTACGAGCAGTACTTC
NA,TRBJ1-3,NA,TRBV18,CASSQSEGLLSGNTIYF,TGTGCCAGCTCACAGTCCGAGGGCCTCCTGTCTGGAAACACCATATATTTT
NA,TRBJ2-7,TRBD2,TRBV2,CASSESLAGAYEQYF,TGTGCCAGCAGTGAAAGCCTAGCGGGGGCGTACGAGCAGTACTTC
NA,TRBJ2-5,TRBD2,TRBV28,CASSFGLAGRQETQYF,TGTGCCAGCAGTTTTGGGCTAGCGGGGCGACAAGAGACCCAGTACTTC
once,TRBJ2-5,NA,TRBV7-2,CASSLGIETQYF,TGTGCCAGCAGCTTAGGTATCGAGACCCAGTACTTC
NA,TRBJ2-5,NA,TRBV7-3,CANKQGRETQYF,TGTGCCAACAAGCAAGGGAGGGAGACCCAGTACTTC
once,TRBJ2-7,NA,TRBV15,CATSRDREQYF,TGTGCCACCAGCAGAGATCGGGAGCAGTACTTC
once,TRBJ2-7,TRBD2,TRBV11-2,CASSLWGGFGEQYF,TGTGCCAGCAGCCTCTGGGGGGGGTTCGGCGAGCAGTACTTC
NA,TRBJ2-7,TRBD2,TRBV4-1,CASSQALTASGTSYEQYF,TGCGCCAGCAGCCAGGCACTAACTGCTAGCGGCACCTCCTACGAGCAGTACTTC
NA,TRBJ2-5,NA,TRBV7-9,CASSYSRREETQYF,TGTGCCAGCAGCTATAGCCGGAGAGAAGAGACCCAGTACTTC
once,TRBJ1-2,NA,TRBV30,CAWRGRAYGYTF,TGTGCCTGGAGGGGGCGCGCCTATGGCTACACCTTC
NA,TRBJ1-5,NA,TRBV28,CASNHPGVGQYSNQPQHF,TGTGCCAGCAATCACCCAGGGGTGGGTCAATATAGCAATCAGCCCCAGCATTTT
NA,TRBJ1-4,TRBD1,TRBV7-9,CASSPGQGTLLSEKLFF,TGTGCCAGCAGCCCGGGACAGGGGACCCTTCTAAGTGAAAAACTGTTTTTT
NA,TRBJ2-5,TRBD2,TRBV4-1,CASSHGTSGSGAVTQYF,TGCGCCAGCAGCCACGGGACTAGCGGGAGTGGGGCGGTGACCCAGTACTTC
NA,TRBJ1-2,NA,TRBV7-2,CASSPHVPRQRSYGYTF,TGTGCCAGCAGCCCCCACGTCCCTAGGCAAAGGTCATATGGCTACACCTTC
NA,TRBJ2-1,NA,TRBV7-6,CASSLGLSNRQNEQFF,TGTGCCAGCAGCTTAGGTCTATCCAACCGCCAAAATGAGCAGTTCTTC
NA,TRBJ1-5,NA,TRBV28,CASSLGGVSNQPQHF,TGTGCCAGCAGTTTAGGGGGGGTTAGCAATCAGCCCCAGCATTTT
NA,TRBJ2-1,NA,TRBV28,CASSQPSTYLSSYNEQFF,TGTGCCAGCAGCCAACCCTCTACCTATCTTAGCTCCTACAATGAGCAGTTCTTC
NA,TRBJ2-3,NA,TRBV30,CAWTRLSTTDTQYF,TGTGCCTGGACTCGACTCTCAACCACAGATACGCAGTATTTT
NA,TRBJ2-7,TRBD2,TRBV5-1,CASSRGLAGISYEQYF,TGCGCCAGCAGTCGAGGACTAGCGGGAATCTCCTACGAGCAGTACTTC
NA,TRBJ1-5,NA,TRBV19,CASSIETGGQPQHF,TGTGCCAGTAGTATAGAAACGGGTGGCCAGCCCCAGCATTTT
few,TRBJ2-7,TRBD1,TRBV27,CASSPGTGVIGSYEQYF,TGTGCCAGCAGCCCCGGGACAGGGGTGATCGGCTCCTACGAGCAGTACTTC
NA,TRBJ1-3,NA,TRBV7-9,CASSHRGISGNTIYF,TGTGCCAGCAGCCACCGGGGTATATCTGGAAACACCATATATTTT
few,TRBJ1-5,NA,TRBV2,CASSQDSGNQPQHF,TGTGCCAGCAGTCAGGACAGCGGCAATCAGCCCCAGCATTTT
NA,TRBJ2-6,NA,TRBV15,CATSRSDGTSGSGANVLTF,TGTGCCACCAGCAGATCTGACGGGACATCGGGCTCTGGGGCCAACGTCCTGACTTTC